The 15 T cell receptor beta chains listed next were all sequenced from one sample in a study of blood T cells in healthy people across ages. For the second PCR, which ran for roughly 7 to 11 cycles, a sample-barcoded 5' primer and a J-beta primer mix were used. TCRdb called the 5' RACE reads again in MiXCR, with one record for every CDR3 protein. The sample shows 1.2 million to 1.5 million distinct CDR3 sequences, approximately 42% of them seen only once. Sequenced input: blood. Every receptor here comes from a woman aged 18-30 years in good health.

There are a few counts of this clonotype. This rearrangement joins TRBV5-1 to TRBJ2-1; the match to TRBD2 covers 7 bases. Trimming at V came to 4 bases and at J to 0 bases, leaving 7 bases not matched to a gene. The germline CDR1 and CDR2 sequences are SGHRS and YFSETQ. The CDR3 loop spans 16 amino acids. The DNA of the CDR3 is TGCGCCAGCAGCGTGCTAGGCGGGAGCTCCTACAATGAGCAGTTCTTC. Amino acids: CASSVLGGSSYNEQFF.

This clonotype was counted a few times. This chain joins TRBV20-1 and TRBJ2-5, with D unclear. This CDR3 has 13 residues. The germline V gene has CDR1 DFQATT and CDR2 SNEGSKA (reference sequence). V shed 6 bases and J shed 0 bases, with 11 bases lying between them. The DNA for the CDR3 is TGCAGTGCCCCAACAAATTACCAAGAGACCCAGTACTTC. Its protein is CSAPTNYQETQYF.

The sample holds a few counts of this clonotype. The rearrangement joins TRBV4-1 to TRBJ2-5, with D possibly matching TRBD2 (5 bases). Germline V gene lookup returns CDR1 MGHRA and CDR2 YSYEKL. CDR3 size: 15 residues. Deletions cut 0 bases from V and 2 bases from J, with 10 bases between. The CDR3 DNA sequence: TGCGCCAGCAGCCAAGATGAGACTACTCAAGAGACCCAGTACTTC. It codes for CASSQDETTQETQYF.

This clonotype occurred a few times. The chain couples TRBV7-3 to TRBJ1-2, with 10 positions matching TRBD1. Germline assignment: CDR1 SGHTA and CDR2 FQGTGA. The V segment lost 5 bases and the J segment 5 bases; nucleotides outside the gene matches: 8. This CDR3 is built from 15 residues. CDR3 amino acids: CASSLGPGQGYGYTF. CDR3 coding DNA: TGTGCCAGCAGCCTCGGCCCGGGACAGGGGTATGGCTACACCTTC.

The V and J genes are TRBV6-5 and TRBJ1-2, with 10 bases identical to TRBD1. The J segment lost 1 base and the V segment lost 0 bases, leaving 2 bases of the junction unmatched. CDR3 length equals 16 residues. CDR1 and CDR2 (germline): MNHEY, SVGAGI. For the CDR3, the DNA is TGTGCCAGCAGTTACTCCGGGACAGGGGTTAACTATGGCTACACCTTC. Encoded protein: CASSYSGTGVNYGYTF.

This clonotype has more than one count but fewer than ten. This rearrangement joins TRBV6-5 to TRBJ2-7, with D possibly being TRBD2 (6 bases). The germline V gene encodes CDR1 MNHEY and CDR2 SVGAGI. Trimming cost V 2 bases and J 6 bases, with 26 bases left between them. This CDR3 has 18 amino acids. Here the CDR3 DNA reads TGTGCCAGCAGTTACCTACTCCCACTAGGGGCGGGAAGCGGCGAGCAGTACTTC. This translates into CASSYLLPLGAGSGEQYF.

This chain joins TRBV9 and TRBJ1-4; 8 bases align to TRBD1. V gave up 0 bases and J gave up 6 bases; unmatched junction bases: 7. The CDR3 has 16 residues. Germline CDR1 is SGDLS and CDR2 is YYNGEE. CDR3 sequence: CASSVAGGNGDEKLFF. In DNA form, the CDR3 reads TGTGCCAGCAGCGTAGCAGGGGGCAATGGCGATGAAAAACTGTTTTTT. Using reference TRBV9 and TRBJ1-4 for the parts outside the CDR3, the full variable domain is DSGVTQTPKHLITATGQRVTLRCSPRSGDLSVYWYQQSLDQGLQFLIQYYNGEERAKGNILERFSAQQFPDLHSELNLSSLELGDSALYFCASSVAGGNGDEKLFFGSGTQLSVL.

J is TRBJ1-1 and V is TRBV20-1, with D perhaps TRBD1 (5 bases). Deletions cut 5 bases from V and 5 bases from J, with 18 bases between. The CDR3 spans 14 residues. Germline V gene lookup returns CDR1 DFQATT and CDR2 SNEGSKA (reference sequence). CDR3 amino acids: CSAGTAWTGTEAFF. The CDR3, as DNA: TGCAGTGCTGGGACCGCCTGGACTGGTACTGAAGCTTTCTTT.

This clonotype has more than one count but fewer than ten. The J gene is TRBJ2-7, the V gene TRBV14, with unresolved D. The CDR3 has 12 amino acids. V was cut by 5 bases and J by 3 bases, with 8 bases left in between. From germline, CDR1 is SGHDN and CDR2 FVKESK. CDR3 bases: TGTGCCAGCAGCGAGACCCGCTACGAGCAGTACTTC. Protein sequence: CASSETRYEQYF.

The chain is built from TRBV3-1 and TRBJ2-2; 9 bases fit TRBD2. V gave up 8 bases and J gave up 2 bases; unmatched junction bases: 9. The CDR3 has 16 amino acids. The germline gives CDR1 LGHDT, CDR2 YNNKEL (reference sequence). CDR3 protein: CASSWRGGGNTGELFF. The CDR3, as DNA: TGTGCCAGCTCCTGGCGGGGGGGAGGAAACACCGGGGAGCTGTTTTTT.

The V and J genes are TRBV28 and TRBJ1-1; no clear D gene. Germline values: CDR1 MDHEN, CDR2 SYDVKM. V lost 3 bases, J lost 5 bases, and 13 bases lay in between. The CDR3 runs to 14 residues. The CDR3 reads CASSFRNSGTEAFF. CDR3 nucleotides: TGTGCCAGCAGTTTTAGGAATAGTGGGACTGAAGCTTTCTTT.

There are a few counts of this clonotype. The rearrangement links TRBV5-1 to TRBJ2-5, with D unresolved. This CDR3 spans 15 amino acids. Germline V gene sequence: CDR1 SGHRS, CDR2 YFSETQ. Trimming shortened V by 0 bases and J by 5 bases, and 14 bases separated the two germline ends. The CDR3 region is CASSLGSGNSETQYF. For the CDR3, the DNA is TGCGCCAGCAGCTTGGGGTCCGGAAATTCGGAGACCCAGTACTTC.

This clonotype was counted only a few times. This rearrangement joins TRBV7-9 to TRBJ2-1; 7 bases agree with TRBD1. The CDR3 totals 14 residues. The J segment lost 3 bases and the V segment lost 11 bases, leaving 10 bases of the junction unmatched. Germline CDR1 is SEHNR and CDR2 is FQNEAQ (reference sequence). The CDR3 here is CAGDSREIYNEQFF. Written as DNA, the CDR3 is TGTGCCGGGGACAGCCGTGAGATCTACAATGAGCAGTTCTTC.

The V and J genes are TRBV6-5 and TRBJ2-2; tentatively, D is TRBD2 (5 bases). V was shortened by 2 bases and J by 1 base, with 17 bases between the two germline ends. The germline CDR1 and CDR2 sequences are MNHEY and SVGAGI. This CDR3 has 18 amino acids. In DNA form, the CDR3 reads TGTGCCAGCAGTTACCCGGCAGGAGGTAGCGTGAACACCGGGGAGCTGTTTTTT. The encoded protein is CASSYPAGGSVNTGELFF.

V and J are TRBV4-1 and TRBJ2-5, with D tentatively TRBD2 (5 bases). The DNA end is a closer match to TRBJ2-7, so the J assignment may be wrong. There are 15 residues in the CDR3. In germline, CDR1 is MGHRA, CDR2 YSYEKL. The CDR3, as DNA: TGCGCCAGCAGCCAAGAAGAGTACGGGGACTACGAGCAGTACTTC. It codes for CASSQEEYGDYEQYF.